This is a list of T cell receptor beta chains from one sample in a study of T cells in Graves' hyperthyroidism and ophthalmopathy. A single record per CDR3 protein comes from TCRdb applying MiXCR to the multiplex PCR reads. Of 250,000 or so distinct CDR3 sequences in the sample, about a sixth were seen once. The specimen sequenced was blood. The origin of the receptors is a woman aged 18-35 years with Graves' ophthalmopathy. The conserved cysteine and the conserved F or W are not part of the CDR3 here. Clone size is given for some rows only: seen once, a few or many times, or a class if the clone is expanded.

many TRBV9 ASSGRGPERGYT
NA TRBV2 ASSQVTGIVGNTEAF
NA TRBV2 ASRRGRDEQY
many TRBV30 AWSVGGTGPNFSPLH
many TRBV6-1 ASASGGGRSPLH
NA TRBV28 ASSSGYRAEKREMQF
many TRBV3-1 ASSPTVRNSPLH
many TRBV7-9 ASSLVGRDLGYT
few TRBV24-1 ATSEAGTGHVQETQY
many TRBV5-1 ATKLPGDNEQF
many TRBV27 ASSLSSNQPQH
many TRBV19 ASSIGLSVYSNQPQH
many TRBV25-1 ASLGDKLSTDTQY
many TRBV7-2 ASSFRTSGRAAGELF
many TRBV11-2 ASSLGARGPHNEQF
NA TRBV6-1 ASRVLAGTTDTQY
NA TRBV27 ASSLRGSGAYGYT
many TRBV20-1 SASRSATGELF
NA TRBV12-3/TRBV12-4 ASSRQGGYNYGYT
many TRBV4-3 ASSLTPGTGLF
few TRBV6-5 ASSYSGSRGYT
many TRBV19 ASSIVEGSQPQH
many TRBV12-3/TRBV12-4 ASSPGGGGEQF
many TRBV4-1 ASSQDALYGELF
few TRBV11-2 ASIAASGGSYEQY
many TRBV5-1 ASRPSLVWRGGRGGYT
many TRBV6-1 ASSSAGGLETQY
many TRBV4-1 ASSQGLLAGGQETQY
many TRBV20-1 SARDLGLAMNEQY
many TRBV5-1 ASSFYQGINEKLF
many TRBV14 ASSQVYHGADTQY
many TRBV6-2/TRBV6-3 ASSYGTSQY
few TRBV19 ASSTGLSLLTDTQY
NA TRBV4-1 ASSQPGGAYNEQF
many TRBV7-2 ASSLATQGPQETQY
many TRBV4-1 ASSQEGFDQPQH
many TRBV24-1 ATTRRLAKNIQY
NA TRBV28 ASRVGGAYEQY
many TRBV27 ASSPIAGGPLEQY
many TRBV4-3 ASSLVYAGDLEGTDTQY
once TRBV7-8 ASSITSGNKRGQELF
few TRBV6-2/TRBV6-3 ASSSVTGAGQPQH
many TRBV19 ASSFALTEQF
many TRBV11-3 ASSPSGSIYNEQF
many TRBV11-2 ASSLGRTYEQY
few TRBV20-1 SARVAGGQDNSPLH
many TRBV6-5 ASSYSGGTEAF
many TRBV5-1 ASGSGTGNGYT
many TRBV3-1 ASSQLGTDTQY
many TRBV27 ASSLGDSNEKLF
many TRBV5-5 ASSLGTINEKLF
many TRBV24-1 ATSDLGGRDNEQF
many TRBV6-1 ASSLIAGVETQY
many TRBV4-2 ASSRGTTSGANVLT
many TRBV4-1 ASSHGPENSPLH